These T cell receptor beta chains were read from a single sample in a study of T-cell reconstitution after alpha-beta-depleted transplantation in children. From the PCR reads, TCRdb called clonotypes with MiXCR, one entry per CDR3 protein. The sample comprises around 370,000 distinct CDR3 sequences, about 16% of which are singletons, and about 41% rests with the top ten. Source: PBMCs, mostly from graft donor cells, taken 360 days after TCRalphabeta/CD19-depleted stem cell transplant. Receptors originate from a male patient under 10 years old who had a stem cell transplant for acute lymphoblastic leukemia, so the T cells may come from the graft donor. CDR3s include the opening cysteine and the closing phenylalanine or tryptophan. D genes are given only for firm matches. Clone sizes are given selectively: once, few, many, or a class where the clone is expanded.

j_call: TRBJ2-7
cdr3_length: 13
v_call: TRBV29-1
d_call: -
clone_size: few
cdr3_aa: CSALSGRSYEQYF
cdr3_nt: TGCAGCGCCCTAAGCGGGCGGTCCTACGAGCAGTACTTC

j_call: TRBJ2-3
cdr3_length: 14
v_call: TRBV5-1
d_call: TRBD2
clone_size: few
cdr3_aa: CASSILAGTDTQYF
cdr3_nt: TGCGCCAGCAGCATACTAGCGGGCACAGATACGCAGTATTTT

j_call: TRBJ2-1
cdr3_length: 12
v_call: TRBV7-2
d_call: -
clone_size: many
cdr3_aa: CASSLPRPEQFF
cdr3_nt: TGTGCCAGCAGCTTGCCTCGTCCTGAGCAGTTCTTC

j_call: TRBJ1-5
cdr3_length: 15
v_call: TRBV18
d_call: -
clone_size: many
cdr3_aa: CASSHNRAGNQPQHF
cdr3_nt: TGTGCCAGCTCACACAACAGGGCCGGCAATCAGCCCCAGCATTTT

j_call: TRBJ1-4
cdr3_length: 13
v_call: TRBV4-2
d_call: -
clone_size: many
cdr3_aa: CASSLENGEKLFF
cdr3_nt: TGTGCCAGCAGCCTCGAGAACGGCGAAAAACTGTTTTTT

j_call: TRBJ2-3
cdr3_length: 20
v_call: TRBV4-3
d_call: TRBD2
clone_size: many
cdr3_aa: CASSQEGLREVRLGTDTQYF
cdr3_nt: TGCGCCAGCAGCCAAGAAGGGTTGCGGGAGGTACGCTTAGGCACAGATACGCAGTATTTT

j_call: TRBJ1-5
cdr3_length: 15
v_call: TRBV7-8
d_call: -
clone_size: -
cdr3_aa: CASSLASGYHQPQHF
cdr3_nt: TGTGCCAGCAGCTTAGCGTCGGGGTACCATCAGCCCCAGCATTTT

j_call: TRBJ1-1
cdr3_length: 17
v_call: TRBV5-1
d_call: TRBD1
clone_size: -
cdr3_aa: CASSLGRGTGLNTEAFF
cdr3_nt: TGCGCCAGCAGCTTGGGTCGAGGGACAGGACTGAACACTGAAGCTTTCTTT

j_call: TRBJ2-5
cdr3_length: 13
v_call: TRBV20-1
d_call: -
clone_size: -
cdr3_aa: CSAPLAVQETQYF
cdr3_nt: TGCAGTGCTCCGTTAGCGGTCCAAGAGACCCAGTACTTC

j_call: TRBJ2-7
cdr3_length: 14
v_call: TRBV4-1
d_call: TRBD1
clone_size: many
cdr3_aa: CASSPGQGSYEQYF
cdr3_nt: TGCGCCAGCAGCCCAGGACAGGGAAGCTACGAGCAGTACTTC

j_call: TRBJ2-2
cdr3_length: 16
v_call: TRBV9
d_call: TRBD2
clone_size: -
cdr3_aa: CASSLAVAGVPGELFF
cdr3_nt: TGTGCCAGCAGCCTCGCGGTAGCGGGAGTACCCGGGGAGCTGTTTTTT

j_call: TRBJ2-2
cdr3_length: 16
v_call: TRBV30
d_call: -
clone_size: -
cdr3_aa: CAWSPWRGMNTGELFF
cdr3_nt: TGTGCCTGGAGCCCTTGGAGGGGGATGAACACCGGGGAGCTGTTTTTT

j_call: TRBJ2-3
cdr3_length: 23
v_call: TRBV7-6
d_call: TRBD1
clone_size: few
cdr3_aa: CASSRPIYKGTGGTDTLTDTQYF
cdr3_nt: TGTGCCAGCAGCCGTCCCATCTATAAGGGGACAGGGGGCACAGATACCCTCACAGATACGCAGTATTTT

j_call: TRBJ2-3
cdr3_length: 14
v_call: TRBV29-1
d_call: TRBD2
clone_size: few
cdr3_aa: CSAKLAGVADTQYF
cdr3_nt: TGCAGCGCCAAACTAGCGGGAGTAGCAGATACGCAGTATTTT

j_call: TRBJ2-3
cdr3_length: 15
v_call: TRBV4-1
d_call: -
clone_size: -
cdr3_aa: CASNWRGGGTDTQYF
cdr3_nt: TGCGCCAGCAATTGGAGAGGGGGGGGAACAGATACGCAGTATTTT

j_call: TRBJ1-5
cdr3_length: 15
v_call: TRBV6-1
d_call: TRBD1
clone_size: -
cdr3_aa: CASSRGQGTNQPQHF
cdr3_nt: TGTGCCAGCAGCCGTGGACAGGGAACGAATCAGCCCCAGCATTTT

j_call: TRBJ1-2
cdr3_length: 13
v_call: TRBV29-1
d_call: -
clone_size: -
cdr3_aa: CSVEVVRGLGYTF
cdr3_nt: TGCAGCGTTGAAGTTGTGCGGGGTCTTGGCTACACCTTC

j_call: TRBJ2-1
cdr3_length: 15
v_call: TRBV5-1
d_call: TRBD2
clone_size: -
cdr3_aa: CASSRLADFYNEQFF
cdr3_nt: TGCGCCAGCAGCCGACTAGCGGATTTCTACAATGAGCAGTTCTTC

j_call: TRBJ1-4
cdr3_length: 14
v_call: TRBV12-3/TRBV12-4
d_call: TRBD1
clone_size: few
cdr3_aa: CASSLGQVGEKLFF
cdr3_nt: TGTGCCAGCAGTTTGGGACAGGTCGGCGAAAAACTGTTTTTT

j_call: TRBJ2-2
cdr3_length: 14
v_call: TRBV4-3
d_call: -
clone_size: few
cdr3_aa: CASSQERGTGELFF
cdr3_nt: TGCGCCAGCAGCCAAGAGCGGGGAACCGGGGAGCTGTTTTTT

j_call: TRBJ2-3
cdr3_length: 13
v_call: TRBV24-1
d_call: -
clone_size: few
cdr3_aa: CATSPAGTDTQYF
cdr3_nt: TGTGCCACCAGTCCGGCTGGCACAGATACGCAGTATTTT

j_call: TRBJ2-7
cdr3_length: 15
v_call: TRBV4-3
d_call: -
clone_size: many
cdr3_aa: CASSRTRASSYEQYF
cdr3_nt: TGCGCCAGCAGCCGAACAAGGGCGAGCTCCTACGAGCAGTACTTC

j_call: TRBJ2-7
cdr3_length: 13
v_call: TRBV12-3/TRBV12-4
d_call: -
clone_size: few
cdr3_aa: CASSLSRRDEQYF
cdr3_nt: TGTGCCAGCAGTTTAAGCAGGAGGGACGAGCAGTACTTC

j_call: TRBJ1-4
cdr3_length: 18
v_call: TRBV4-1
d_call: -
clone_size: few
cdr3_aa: CASSQTGRMRDSSEKLFF
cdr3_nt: TGCGCCAGCAGCCAAACCGGGAGGATGAGGGACTCCTCGGAAAAACTGTTTTTT

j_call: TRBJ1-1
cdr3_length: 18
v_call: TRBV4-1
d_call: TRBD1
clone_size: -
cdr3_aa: CASSQTHLPTGFGTEAFF
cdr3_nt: TGCGCCAGCAGCCAAACCCACCTACCGACAGGGTTTGGAACTGAAGCTTTCTTT

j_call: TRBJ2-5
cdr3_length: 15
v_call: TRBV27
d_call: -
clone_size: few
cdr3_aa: CASSFEGQGQETQYF
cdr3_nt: TGTGCCAGCAGTTTCGAGGGCCAGGGCCAAGAGACCCAGTACTTC

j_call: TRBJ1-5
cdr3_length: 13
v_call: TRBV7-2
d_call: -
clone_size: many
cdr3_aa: CASSWAENQPQHF
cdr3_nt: TGTGCCAGCAGCTGGGCCGAAAATCAGCCCCAGCATTTT

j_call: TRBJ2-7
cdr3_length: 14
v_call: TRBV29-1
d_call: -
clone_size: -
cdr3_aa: CSVAGTTILYEQYF
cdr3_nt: TGCAGCGTCGCCGGGACCACCATCCTCTACGAGCAGTACTTC

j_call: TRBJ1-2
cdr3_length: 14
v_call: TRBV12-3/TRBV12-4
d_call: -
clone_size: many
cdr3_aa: CASSLQGFAYGYTF
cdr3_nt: TGTGCCAGCAGTCTACAGGGATTTGCCTATGGCTACACCTTC

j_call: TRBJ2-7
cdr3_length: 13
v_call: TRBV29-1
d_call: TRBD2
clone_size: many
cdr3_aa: CSVGGRAFYEQYF
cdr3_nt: TGCAGCGTTGGTGGGAGGGCTTTCTACGAGCAGTACTTC

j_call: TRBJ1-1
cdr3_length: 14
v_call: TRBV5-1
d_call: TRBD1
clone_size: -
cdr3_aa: CASAQGAKNTEAFF
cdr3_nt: TGCGCCAGCGCCCAGGGGGCAAAGAACACTGAAGCTTTCTTT

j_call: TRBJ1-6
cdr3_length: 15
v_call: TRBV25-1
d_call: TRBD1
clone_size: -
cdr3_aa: CASSELDRGDSPLHF
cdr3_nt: TGTGCCAGCAGTGAACTGGACAGGGGGGATTCACCCCTCCACTTT

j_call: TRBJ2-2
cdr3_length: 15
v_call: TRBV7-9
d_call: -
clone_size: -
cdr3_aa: CASNPRTINTGELFF
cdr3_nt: TGTGCCAGCAATCCCAGGACCATTAACACCGGGGAGCTGTTTTTT

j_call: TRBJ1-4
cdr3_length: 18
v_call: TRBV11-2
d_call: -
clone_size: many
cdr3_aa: CASSLDLKWEATNEKLFF
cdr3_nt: TGTGCCAGCAGCTTAGATCTAAAGTGGGAAGCAACTAATGAAAAACTGTTTTTT

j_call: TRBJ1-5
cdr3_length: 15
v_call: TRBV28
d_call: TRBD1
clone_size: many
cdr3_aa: CASSLFPGGGQPQHF
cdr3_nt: TGTGCCAGCAGTTTGTTCCCAGGGGGCGGGCAGCCCCAGCATTTT

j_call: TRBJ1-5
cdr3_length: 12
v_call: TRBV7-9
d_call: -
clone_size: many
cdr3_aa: CASSLDGQPQHF
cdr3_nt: TGTGCCAGCAGCTTAGATGGTCAGCCCCAGCATTTT

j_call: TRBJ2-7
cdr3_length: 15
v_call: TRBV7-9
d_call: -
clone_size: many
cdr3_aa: CASSLEGGWYYEQYF
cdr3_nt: TGTGCCAGCAGCTTAGAAGGTGGTTGGTACTACGAGCAGTACTTC

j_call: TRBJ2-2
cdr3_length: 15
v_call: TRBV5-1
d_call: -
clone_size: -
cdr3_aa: CASSLAPLGTGELFF
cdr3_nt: TGCGCCAGCAGCTTGGCACCACTGGGCACCGGGGAGCTGTTTTTT

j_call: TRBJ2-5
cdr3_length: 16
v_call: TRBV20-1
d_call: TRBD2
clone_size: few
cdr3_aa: CSARRGVRERGETQYF
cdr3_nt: TGCAGTGCTAGAAGGGGGGTTAGGGAGCGGGGGGAGACCCAGTACTTC

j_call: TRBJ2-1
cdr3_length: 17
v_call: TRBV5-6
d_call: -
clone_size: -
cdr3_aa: CATHALGVRPWGNEQFF
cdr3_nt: TGTGCCACCCATGCTCTGGGAGTCAGGCCTTGGGGCAATGAGCAGTTCTTC

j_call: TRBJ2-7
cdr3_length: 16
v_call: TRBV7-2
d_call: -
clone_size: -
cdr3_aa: CASSPTTLTSRHEQYF
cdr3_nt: TGTGCCAGCAGCCCCACGACGTTAACTAGTCGGCACGAGCAGTACTTC

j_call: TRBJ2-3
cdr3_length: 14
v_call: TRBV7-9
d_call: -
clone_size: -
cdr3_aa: CASSRTVPPDTQYF
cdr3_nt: TGTGCCAGCAGCAGGACAGTCCCCCCAGATACGCAGTATTTT

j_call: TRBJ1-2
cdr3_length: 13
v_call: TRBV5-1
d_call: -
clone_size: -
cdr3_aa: CASSLGHDYGYTF
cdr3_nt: TGCGCCAGCAGCTTGGGTCATGACTATGGCTACACCTTC

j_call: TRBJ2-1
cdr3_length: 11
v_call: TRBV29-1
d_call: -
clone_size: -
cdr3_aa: CSVETRVEQFF
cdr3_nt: TGCAGCGTTGAAACCCGTGTAGAGCAGTTCTTC

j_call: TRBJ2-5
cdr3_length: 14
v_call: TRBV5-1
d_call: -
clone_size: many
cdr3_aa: CASSFLGLGETQYF
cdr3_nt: TGCGCCAGCAGCTTCCTGGGGTTGGGAGAGACCCAGTACTTC

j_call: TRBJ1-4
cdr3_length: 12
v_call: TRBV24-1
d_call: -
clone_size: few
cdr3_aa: CATSDGLGKLFF
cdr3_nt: TGTGCCACCAGTGATGGGCTCGGGAAACTGTTTTTT

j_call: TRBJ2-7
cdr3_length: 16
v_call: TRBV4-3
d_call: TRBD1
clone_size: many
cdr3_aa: CASSQDRGTGSYEQYF
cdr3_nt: TGCGCCAGCAGCCAAGATCGTGGGACAGGCTCCTACGAGCAGTACTTC

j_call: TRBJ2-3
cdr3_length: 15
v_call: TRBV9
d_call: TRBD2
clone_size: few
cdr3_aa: CASSGLAGIADTQYF
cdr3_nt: TGTGCCAGCAGCGGACTAGCGGGAATCGCAGATACGCAGTATTTT

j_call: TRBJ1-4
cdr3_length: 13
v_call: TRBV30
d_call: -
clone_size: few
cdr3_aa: CAWSVQARGKLFF
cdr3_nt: TGTGCCTGGAGTGTACAGGCAAGGGGAAAACTGTTTTTT

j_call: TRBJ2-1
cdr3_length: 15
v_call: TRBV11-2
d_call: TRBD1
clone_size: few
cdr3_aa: CASSHRDREANEQFF
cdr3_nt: TGTGCCAGCAGCCACCGGGACAGGGAGGCCAATGAGCAGTTCTTC

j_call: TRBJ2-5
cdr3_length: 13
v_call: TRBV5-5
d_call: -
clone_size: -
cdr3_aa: CASSFPGVETQYF
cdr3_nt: TGTGCCAGCAGCTTCCCAGGAGTGGAGACCCAGTACTTC

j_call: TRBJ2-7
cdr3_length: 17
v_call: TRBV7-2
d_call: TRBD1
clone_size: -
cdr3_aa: CASSLPRGQGASYEQYF
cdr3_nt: TGTGCCAGCAGCCTGCCCCGGGGACAGGGTGCAAGCTACGAGCAGTACTTC

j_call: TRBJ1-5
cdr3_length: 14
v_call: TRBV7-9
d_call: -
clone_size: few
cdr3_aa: CASSAGHSNQPQHF
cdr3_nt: TGTGCCAGCAGCGCAGGTCATAGCAATCAGCCCCAGCATTTT

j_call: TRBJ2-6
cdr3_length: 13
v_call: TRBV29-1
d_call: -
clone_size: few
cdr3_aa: CSVAGAGANVLTF
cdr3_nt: TGCAGCGTTGCAGGGGCTGGGGCCAACGTCCTGACTTTC

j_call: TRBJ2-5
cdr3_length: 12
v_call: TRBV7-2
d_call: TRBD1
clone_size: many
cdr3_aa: CASRTGQETQYF
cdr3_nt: TGTGCCAGTAGGACAGGGCAAGAGACCCAGTACTTC

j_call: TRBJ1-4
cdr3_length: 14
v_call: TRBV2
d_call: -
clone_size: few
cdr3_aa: CASSVGQINEKLFF
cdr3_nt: TGTGCCAGCAGTGTTGGTCAGATTAATGAAAAACTGTTTTTT

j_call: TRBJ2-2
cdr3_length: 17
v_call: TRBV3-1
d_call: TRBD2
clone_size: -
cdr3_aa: CASSQVPGEGRSGELFF
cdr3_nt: TGTGCCAGCAGCCAAGTCCCCGGGGAGGGGAGGTCCGGGGAGCTGTTTTTT

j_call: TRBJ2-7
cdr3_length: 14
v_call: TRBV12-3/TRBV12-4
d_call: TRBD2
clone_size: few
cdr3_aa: CASTNWGGRSEQYF
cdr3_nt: TGTGCCAGCACCAATTGGGGGGGAAGAAGCGAGCAGTACTTC

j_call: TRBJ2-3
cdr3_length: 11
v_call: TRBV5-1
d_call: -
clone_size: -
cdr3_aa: CASRVGDTQYF
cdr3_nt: TGCGCCAGCAGAGTGGGAGATACGCAGTATTTT